Presented here are 27 T cell receptor beta chains from one specimen sequenced in a study of shared clonotypes between healthy human individuals. Terminally differentiated effector memory CD45RA+ cells were excluded from the naive CD8 cells, which were CD45RO-negative and positively selected for CCR7. Clones were read by immunoSEQ multiplex PCR, and TCRdb kept only the in-frame ones, dropping some. The table lists about 2.2 million clones, approximately 94% of them singletons. Sequencing was performed on naive CD8+ T cells from PBMCs. The receptor source for this set is a man aged 18 to 30 in good health. Some clones in this sample may be carry-over from other donors' samples.

J is TRBJ1-2 and V is TRBV19; 7 bases match TRBD1. Trimming cost V 2 bases and J 5 bases; bases outside gene matches: 8. Germline V gene sequence: CDR1 LNHDA, CDR2 SQIVND (reference sequence). The CDR3 loop spans 15 amino acids. The CDR3 nucleotides are TGTGCCAGTAGTATAAACCTTGGACAGGTATATGGCTACACCTTC. This sequence encodes CASSINLGQVYGYTF.

V usage is TRBV6-5 and J usage is TRBJ1-4; D remains ambiguous. The CDR3 runs to 14 residues. The V and J ends lost 6 bases and 8 bases respectively, with 16 bases between them. CDR1 and CDR2 (germline): MNHEY, SVGAGI. In DNA form, the CDR3 reads TGTGCCAGCAGCCGTACCCGACTGGACGAAAAACTGTTTTTT. It specifies CASSRTRLDEKLFF.

The genes are TRBV2 and TRBJ1-5; a possible D gene is TRBD1 (6 bases). V was shortened by 3 bases and J by 0 bases, with 9 bases between the two germline ends. Germline V gene data show CDR1 as SNHLY and CDR2 as FYNNEI. The CDR3 contains 15 residues. CDR3 loop: CASSDGQLSNQPQHF. The CDR3 DNA sequence: TGTGCCAGCAGTGATGGACAGCTTAGCAATCAGCCCCAGCATTTT.

The V call is TRBV14, the J call TRBJ2-3; 10 bases map to TRBD2. The CDR3 has 16 residues. The V segment lost 3 bases and the J segment 2 bases; nucleotides outside the gene matches: 5. Per the germline V gene, CDR1 is SGHDN and CDR2 is FVKESK. The CDR3 DNA sequence: TGTGCCAGCAGCCATCGGACTAGCGGTTACACAGATACGCAGTATTTT. Translating it yields CASSHRTSGYTDTQYF. The whole variable domain, remainder taken from reference TRBV14 and TRBJ2-3, is EAGVTQFPSHSVIEKGQTVTLRCDPISGHDNLYWYRRVMGKEIKFLLHFVKESKQDESGMPNNRFLAERTGGTYSTLKVQPAELEDSGVYFCASSHRTSGYTDTQYFGPGTRLTVL.

The chain uses TRBV19 and TRBJ2-4; D possibly corresponds to TRBD1 (5 bases). The ends were cut back, 5 bases at V and 8 bases at J, with 13 bases in the middle. The germline V gene encodes CDR1 LNHDA and CDR2 SQIVND (reference sequence). The CDR3 covers 13 residues. The CDR3 sequence: CASSPRTRDIQYF. Here the CDR3 DNA reads TGTGCCAGTAGTCCCCGAACCAGGGACATTCAGTACTTC.

The chain employs TRBV7-2 and TRBJ2-7; TRBD2 matches 7 bases. Trimming cost V 0 bases and J 1 base; bases outside gene matches: 6. The CDR3 has 16 residues. Germline V lookup: CDR1 SGHTA, CDR2 FQGNSA. The DNA of the CDR3 is TGTGCCAGCAGCTTAGCCCTTGGGCGGGGGTCCTACGAGCAGTACTTC. Encoded protein: CASSLALGRGSYEQYF.

This chain connects TRBV7-3 to TRBJ2-1; D remains ambiguous. Per germline, CDR1 SGHTA and CDR2 FQGTGA. V dropped 0 bases and J dropped 7 bases, with 13 bases sitting between them. This CDR3 is built from 15 residues. The DNA of the CDR3 is TGTGCCAGCAGCTTAACTCGGAGATCGCGGAATGAGCAGTTCTTC. As protein: CASSLTRRSRNEQFF.

The chain joins TRBV10-3 to TRBJ1-2; D is undetermined. The V end lost 0 bases, the J end lost 5 bases, and 4 bases lay between the germline ends. Germline values: CDR1 ENHRY, CDR2 SYGVKD. The CDR3 covers 12 residues. CDR3 amino acids: CAISESWYGYTF. The DNA of the CDR3 is TGTGCCATCAGTGAGTCGTGGTATGGCTACACCTTC.

CDR3 region: CASRRQGNEQFF. CDR3 DNA sequence: TGTGCCAGCAGGAGACAGGGAAATGAGCAGTTCTTC. The chain couples TRBV13 to TRBJ2-1; 7 bases agree with TRBD1. Germline loops: CDR1 PRHDT, CDR2 FYEKMQ (reference sequence). CDR3 length equals 12 residues. J lost 7 bases, V lost 6 bases, and 3 bases had no gene match.

This clone was recorded once. The chain combines TRBV29-1 with TRBJ2-2; D not certain. V was trimmed by 8 bases and J by 5 bases, leaving 12 bases between them. This CDR3 region has 12 residues. The germline V gene has CDR1 SQVTM and CDR2 ANQGSEA. Here the CDR3 reads CSSRSHTGELFF. For the CDR3, the DNA is TGCAGCTCTCGTAGCCATACCGGGGAGCTGTTTTTT.

V is TRBV28 and J is TRBJ2-1; 8 nucleotides match TRBD1. With V trimmed by 3 bases and J by 6 bases, 7 bases remained unmatched. CDR1 MDHEN and CDR2 SYDVKM come from the germline V gene. CDR3 length: 15 residues. CDR3 DNA sequence: TGTGCCAGCAGTTTTGAGGACAGGGTTTCCAATGAGCAGTTCTTC. It specifies CASSFEDRVSNEQFF.

The chain combines TRBV7-3 with TRBJ2-3, with D hard to call. This CDR3 has 15 residues. V was clipped by 8 bases and J by 0 bases, with 15 bases between them. Germline V gives CDR1 SGHTA, CDR2 FQGTGA. CDR3 in amino acids: CASSPSRSSTDTQYF. Here the CDR3 DNA reads TGTGCCAGCTCCCCCTCTAGGAGTAGCACAGATACGCAGTATTTT. Together with reference TRBV7-3 and TRBJ2-3, the CDR3 gives the full variable domain: GAGVSQTPSNKVTEKGKYVELRCDPISGHTALYWYRQSLGQGPEFLIYFQGTGAADDSGLPNDRFFAVRPEGSVSTLKIQRTERGDSAVYLCASSPSRSSTDTQYFGPGTRLTVL.

About this clone: The identical CDR3 is also encoded by other nucleotide sequences in the sample. The rearrangement uses TRBV9 and TRBJ2-3; D is ambiguous. Germline V gene sequence: CDR1 SGDLS, CDR2 YYNGEE. This CDR3 region has 14 residues. V was shortened by 0 bases and J by 1 base, with 6 bases between the two germline ends. In DNA form, the CDR3 reads TGTGCCAGCAGCGTAGTTGGTGGCACAGATACGCAGTATTTT. Its translation is CASSVVGGTDTQYF.

With respect to this clone: This CDR3 is also generated by other DNA sequences in the sample. The chain recombines TRBV27 with TRBJ2-7; D is perhaps TRBD1 (6 bases). Germline CDR1 and CDR2: MNHEY and SMNVEV (reference sequence). The ends were cut back, 3 bases at V and 0 bases at J, with 6 bases in the middle. The CDR3 is made up of 13 amino acids. CDR3 sequence reads: CASSLTGSYEQYF. The CDR3 bases are TGTGCCAGCAGTTTGACAGGCTCCTACGAGCAGTACTTC.

The rearrangement joins TRBV28 to TRBJ2-7; TRBD2 aligns across 11 bases. Per germline, CDR1 MDHEN and CDR2 SYDVKM. Losses at the gene ends were 6 bases for V and 7 bases for J; bases not matched to a gene: 5. The CDR3 is made up of 13 amino acids. CDR3 nucleotide sequence: TGTGCCAGCAGCCTGACTAGCGGGATTGAGCAGTACTTC. It translates to CASSLTSGIEQYF.

The chain couples TRBV30 to TRBJ2-5; 8 bases map to TRBD2. Germline CDR1 reads GTSNPN; CDR2 reads SVGIG (reference sequence). The CDR3 covers 12 residues. Germline trimming cut 7 bases from V and 3 bases from J; bases unmatched to any gene: 4. CDR3 residues: CALDSGEETQYF. The CDR3 DNA follows: TGTGCCTTAGATAGCGGGGAAGAGACCCAGTACTTC.

The J gene is TRBJ2-5, the V gene TRBV5-1, with 11 bases aligning to TRBD1. The J segment lost 3 bases and the V segment lost 2 bases, leaving 6 bases of the junction unmatched. Germline V lookup: CDR1 SGHRS, CDR2 YFSETQ. The CDR3 runs 16 residues. The DNA for the CDR3 is TGCGCCAGCAGCTTCGGACCGGGACAGGGGGAAGAGACCCAGTACTTC. Translating gives CASSFGPGQGEETQYF.

This chain uses TRBV2 with TRBJ2-1, with 8 bases aligning to TRBD2. Germline lookup yields CDR1 SNHLY and CDR2 FYNNEI. This CDR3 has 15 amino acids. With 2 bases clipped from V and 7 bases from J, the junction kept 7 bases outside the gene matches. The CDR3, as DNA: TGTGCCAGCAGTGAATCGGCTAGCGGGCTTAATGAGCAGTTCTTC. Protein product: CASSESASGLNEQFF.

The V call is TRBV19, the J call TRBJ2-1; 13 bases match TRBD2. With V trimmed by 9 bases and J by 8 bases, 7 bases remained unmatched. CDR1 is LNHDA and CDR2 is SQIVND in the germline V gene (reference sequence). This CDR3 comprises 14 residues. CDR3: CASRTSGSIYEQFF. As DNA, the CDR3 is TGTGCCAGCCGGACTAGCGGGAGTATCTATGAGCAGTTCTTC.

In the case of this clone: Other DNA sequences in the sample encode the same CDR3. V usage is TRBV6-5 and J usage is TRBJ1-1; no clear D gene. The germline gives CDR1 MNHEY, CDR2 SVGAGI. The CDR3 has 14 residues. V was pared by 0 bases and J by 1 base, with 6 bases between. CDR3 coding DNA: TGTGCCAGCAGTTACTCGTCACCGAACACTGAAGCTTTCTTT. This gives the protein CASSYSSPNTEAFF.

V and J are TRBV7-6 and TRBJ2-5; perhaps TRBD2 as D (5 bases). CDR3 size: 12 residues. Deletions cut 8 bases from V and 0 bases from J, with 7 bases between. The germline gives CDR1 SGHVS, CDR2 FNYEAQ. CDR3 sequence: CASERHQETQYF. CDR3 coding DNA: TGTGCCAGCGAGCGGCACCAAGAGACCCAGTACTTC. The full variable domain, with the rest looked up from reference TRBV7-6 and TRBJ2-5, is GAGVSQSPRYKVTKRGQDVALRCDPISGHVSLYWYRQALGQGPEFLTYFNYEAQQDKSGLPNDRFSAERPEGSISTLTIQRTEQRDSAMYRCASERHQETQYFGPGTRLLVL.

A word on this clone: Other DNA sequences within the sample encode an identical CDR3. For the CDR3, the DNA is TGTGCCAGCAGTTTCCTCGGACAGGGAGGAAATGAGCAGTTCTTC. It encodes CASSFLGQGGNEQFF. The rearrangement joins TRBV27 to TRBJ2-1, with TRBD1 identical over 8 bases. Germline V gene sequence: CDR1 MNHEY, CDR2 SMNVEV (reference sequence). Trimming took 3 bases from V and 7 from J; bases not matched to a gene: 8. CDR3 length equals 15 residues.

This chain connects TRBV7-8 to TRBJ2-2, with TRBD2 identical over 8 bases. The V gene's germline CDR1 is SGHVS and CDR2 FQNEAQ. The CDR3 contains 18 residues. Losses at the gene ends were 7 bases for V and 2 bases for J; bases not matched to a gene: 15. CDR3 nucleotides: TGTGCCAGCACCTCGAGAGGTCTAGCGGGCCTCAACACCGGGGAGCTGTTTTTT. Translation: CASTSRGLAGLNTGELFF. Full variable domain (remainder filled in from reference TRBV7-8 and TRBJ2-2): GAGVSQSPRYKVAKRGQDVALRCDPISGHVSLFWYQQALGQGPEFLTYFQNEAQLDKSGLPSDRFFAERPEGSVSTLKIQRTQQEDSAVYLCASTSRGLAGLNTGELFFGEGSRLTVL.

Turning to this clone: Other DNA sequences within the sample encode an identical CDR3. This sequence joins TRBV7-9 and TRBJ1-2; D gene unclear. This CDR3 contains 13 residues. The V end lost 1 base, the J end lost 8 bases, and 11 bases lay between the germline ends. The V gene's germline CDR1 is SEHNR and CDR2 FQNEAQ (reference sequence). Here the CDR3 reads CASSLGAGYGYTF. As DNA, the CDR3 is TGTGCCAGCAGCTTAGGAGCCGGGTACGGCTACACCTTC.

The rearrangement uses TRBV4-1 and TRBJ2-7, with a possible D match to TRBD2 (6 bases). The CDR3 is made up of 15 amino acids. V was pared by 0 bases and J by 1 base, with 10 bases between. CDR1 is MGHRA and CDR2 is YSYEKL in the germline V gene. The CDR3 sequence: CASSQDRGLSYEQYF. The CDR3 region has the DNA TGCGCCAGCAGCCAAGATCGGGGACTTTCCTACGAGCAGTACTTC.

In the case of this clone: The same CDR3 arises from other DNA sequences in this sample as well. The V call is TRBV7-9, the J call TRBJ2-1; 12 nucleotides agree with TRBD2. The V and J ends lost 5 bases and 4 bases, in that order; junction bases with no gene match: 6. CDR1 is SEHNR and CDR2 is FQNEAQ in the germline V gene (reference sequence). The CDR3 has 16 residues. The DNA for the CDR3 is TGTGCCAGCAGCCTTCCGACTAGCGGGAGTTACAATGAGCAGTTCTTC. Translation: CASSLPTSGSYNEQFF.

A word on this clone: Other nucleotide sequences from this sample produce the same CDR3. The J gene is TRBJ2-7, the V gene TRBV7-9, with TRBD2 matching 8 bases. Germline assignment: CDR1 SEHNR and CDR2 FQNEAQ (reference sequence). Trimming at V came to 2 bases and at J to 3 bases, leaving 6 bases not matched to a gene. The CDR3 extends over 15 amino acids. The CDR3 sequence is CASSLSPSGSYEQYF. CDR3 DNA: TGTGCCAGCAGCTTATCTCCGAGCGGGAGCTACGAGCAGTACTTC.